This is a list of T cell receptor beta chains from one sample in a study of T cells in localized non-small cell lung cancer. Sequenced by immunoSEQ multiplex PCR; TCRdb stores in-frame clones only, minus some. The data contain about 72,000 clones, about 83% of them seen just once; the ten biggest clones take up about 13%. Source: peripheral blood, taken before any cancer treatment. Receptors originate from a female donor aged 60 or older with stage I lung adenocarcinoma. Both conserved end residues are part of each CDR3. A D gene is named only where the DNA matches it firmly. Part of the rows lack a size; the others show once, few, many or a class for expanded clones.

>.|many|TRBJ1-6|TRBV2
CASSEVGDNSPLHF
TGTGCCAGCAGTGAAGTAGGGGATAATTCACCCCTCCACTTT
>.|.|TRBJ1-2|TRBV7-9
CASSHEGSTVGYTF
TGTGCCAGCAGCCACGAGGGGTCTACGGTTGGCTACACCTTC
>.|.|TRBJ1-5|TRBV6-6
CASSPPGTPGDQPQHF
TGTGCCAGCAGTCCTCCCGGGACCCCTGGGGATCAGCCCCAGCATTTT
>.|.|TRBJ1-3|TRBV5-4
CASSREKRNTIYF
TGTGCCAGCAGCAGGGAAAAACGAAACACCATATATTTT
>.|.|TRBJ2-1|TRBV7-7
CASSLVPGAGNEQFF
TGTGCTAGCAGCTTAGTGCCGGGGGCCGGGAATGAGCAGTTCTTC
>.|.|TRBJ2-3|TRBV12-5
CASGLEGSRIDTQYF
TGTGCTAGTGGTTTGGAGGGAAGTAGGATTGATACGCAGTATTTT
>.|few|TRBJ2-2|TRBV19
CASSILSGTLTGELFF
TGTGCCAGTAGTATCCTTTCCGGCACCCTCACCGGGGAGCTGTTTTTT
>TRBD1|.|TRBJ1-5|TRBV15
CATSRDVGGHQPQHF
TGTGCCACCAGCAGAGATGTAGGGGGCCATCAGCCCCAGCATTTT
>.|.|TRBJ2-3|TRBV5-6
CASSFFVSGTDTQYF
TGTGCCAGCAGTTTCTTTGTGTCTGGCACAGATACGCAGTATTTT
>.|.|TRBJ1-2|TRBV6-1
CASSEGQVRSYTF
TGTGCCAGCAGTGAAGGACAGGTTCGGAGCTACACCTTC
>.|.|TRBJ2-7|TRBV21-1
CASSGCWEQYF
TGTGCCAGCAGCGGGTGTTGGGAGCAGTACTTC
>TRBD1|.|TRBJ1-4|TRBV7-9
CASSPGGGGVQLFF
TGTGCCAGCAGTCCAGGGGGCGGGGGCGTTCAACTGTTTTTT
>TRBD1|.|TRBJ2-1|TRBV9
CAIGKDREDEQFF
TGTGCCATCGGGAAGGACAGGGAGGATGAGCAGTTCTTC
>.|.|TRBJ2-6|TRBV2
CASTRGFSSGANVLTF
TGTGCCAGCACTAGGGGGTTCTCCTCTGGGGCCAACGTCCTGACTTTC
>.|.|TRBJ2-5|TRBV11-2
CASSLASGFRETQYF
TGTGCCAGCAGCTTAGCCTCGGGATTTAGGGAGACCCAGTACTTC
>.|.|TRBJ2-7|TRBV5-6
CASSLGLEVYEQYF
TGTGCCAGCAGCTTGGGACTAGAAGTCTACGAGCAGTACTTC
>TRBD2|.|TRBJ2-1|TRBV15
CATSSSRGGKGYNEQFF
TGTGCCACCAGCAGTTCCCGGGGGGGAAAGGGCTACAATGAGCAGTTCTTC
>TRBD1|.|TRBJ2-3|TRBV7-9
CASSQTGTQMGTQYF
TGTGCCAGCAGCCAGACAGGGACCCAAATGGGGACGCAGTATTTT
>TRBD1|.|TRBJ1-6|TRBV5-1
CASSVGQGTSPLHF
TGCGCCAGCAGCGTGGGACAGGGAACATCACCCCTCCACTTT